The clone carrying this T cell receptor (beta chain) has a single count. The data were obtained in a study of control samples from healthy donors and cancer patients. The J segment lost 0 bases and the V segment lost 2 bases, leaving 5 bases of the junction unmatched. Germline CDR1 reads SGHTS; CDR2 reads YDEGEE. The CDR3 has 16 residues. The repertoire was sequenced with immunoSEQ multiplex PCR; TCRdb's copy has only in-frame clones and lacks some. The table lists 350,000 to 450,000 clones, over 75% of them singletons, with 5% to 8% in the top ten. The V call is TRBV5-8, the J call TRBJ2-1; TRBD2 matches at 7 bases. The sample comprised PBMCs. The sequence came from a man between 40 and 49 years old with head and neck cancer. The chain's CDR3 is CASSFGGGSSYNEQFF. Here the CDR3 DNA reads TGTGCCAGCAGCTTTGGCGGGGGAAGCTCCTACAATGAGCAGTTCTTC.